These 31 T cell receptor beta chains were sequenced from one sample in a study of EBV T-cell therapy then PD-1 blockade in nasopharyngeal carcinoma. The treatment denotes: AdE1-LMPpoly-expanded autologous EBV-specific T-cell therapy followed by anti-PD-1 nivolumab. No antigen is known for these receptors. Here immunoSEQ multiplex PCR was the method, and the copy in TCRdb shows in-frame clones only, minus some. The sample includes some 20,000 clones, over 75% of them seen just once. The sample in question was CD8+ T cells from blood, obtained around day 60 from a patient whose treatment included autologous EBV-specific T cells and nivolumab. The receptors here all came from a man in his forties or fifties with nasopharyngeal carcinoma.

The chain combines TRBV6-4 with TRBJ2-3; 16 bases agree with TRBD2. Trimming at V came to 5 bases and at J to 4 bases, leaving 3 bases not matched to a gene. The CDR3 is 16 amino acids. CDR1 and CDR2 (germline): MRHNA, SNTAGT. The chain's CDR3 is CASSSGTSGGADTQYF. The CDR3 bases are TGTGCCAGCAGTTCCGGGACTAGCGGGGGGGCAGATACGCAGTATTTT.

The chain couples TRBV24-1 to TRBJ2-2; D ambiguous. CDR1 KGHDR and CDR2 SFDVKD come from the germline V gene. This CDR3 has 16 amino acids. Trimming took 1 base from V and 1 from J, leaving 9 bases between them. CDR3: CATSDFQRQNTGELFF. The CDR3 nucleotides read TGTGCCACCAGTGATTTCCAGCGACAGAACACCGGGGAGCTGTTTTTT.

The V call is TRBV6-5, the J call TRBJ2-2, with D possibly TRBD1 on 6 matching bases. CDR1 MNHEY and CDR2 SVGAGI come from the germline V gene. The CDR3 length is 14 residues. The ends were cut back, 2 bases at V and 6 bases at J, with 10 bases in the middle. Here the CDR3 DNA reads TGTGCCAGCAGTTACAATACAGGGTCCGGGGAGCTGTTTTTT. Translating it yields CASSYNTGSGELFF.

This sequence joins TRBV18 and TRBJ2-1; the D call may be TRBD1 or TRBD2 (6 bases each). V was trimmed by 0 bases and J by 3 bases, leaving 12 bases between them. This CDR3 contains 16 residues. Germline V gives CDR1 KGHSH, CDR2 LQKENI. The CDR3 coding sequence is TGTGCCAGCTCACCACCGGAGGGGGTGAACTACAATGAGCAGTTCTTC. Its protein is CASSPPEGVNYNEQFF.

V usage is TRBV6-6 and J usage is TRBJ1-2; no firm D call. The CDR3 contains 15 residues. Germline CDR1 and CDR2: MNHNY and SVGAGI (reference sequence). Trimming took 0 bases from V and 0 from J, leaving 8 bases between them. The CDR3 DNA reads as TGTGCCAGCAGTTACTCGAAGCTAACTAACTATGGCTACACCTTC. This gives the protein CASSYSKLTNYGYTF.

The chain recombines TRBV6-2 or TRBV6-3 with TRBJ2-5, with a possible D match to TRBD1 (6 bases). The V end was cut by 0 bases, the J end by 2 bases, with 7 bases between. Germline V gene lookup returns CDR1 MNHEY and CDR2 SVGEGT. The CDR3 length is 14 residues. CDR3 in amino acids: CASSYSQGQETQYF. For the CDR3, the DNA is TGTGCCAGCAGTTACTCACAGGGTCAAGAGACCCAGTACTTC.

V is TRBV5-1 and J is TRBJ2-7; D unresolved. The CDR3 spans 12 residues. Germline V gene data show CDR1 as SGHRS and CDR2 as YFSETQ. V lost 0 bases to trimming and J lost 7 bases, with 8 bases between them. CDR3 sequence: CASSLGGKEQYF. CDR3 DNA sequence: TGCGCCAGCAGCTTGGGGGGAAAGGAGCAGTACTTC.

This chain connects TRBV4-3 to TRBJ2-1; either TRBD1 or TRBD2 may fit D (6 bases each). Germline V lookup: CDR1 LGHNA, CDR2 YSLEER. The CDR3 has 15 residues. V lost 1 base and J lost 8, with 15 bases in between. CDR3 residues: CASSQATGAWDEQFF. The CDR3 DNA reads TGCGCCAGCAGCCAAGCAACGGGGGCGTGGGATGAGCAGTTCTTC.

V gene TRBV11-1 combines with J gene TRBJ1-1, with TRBD1 matching 8 bases. After removal of 6 bases from V and 5 bases from J, the junction contained 14 bases not matched to a gene. There are 16 residues in the CDR3. CDR1 is SGHAT and CDR2 is FQDESV in the germline V gene (reference sequence). The CDR3 protein is CASRRTTRQGQTEAFF. The CDR3 bases are TGTGCCAGCAGACGAACAACCCGACAGGGGCAAACTGAAGCTTTCTTT.

The chain uses TRBV4-3 and TRBJ1-1; D unresolved. V was trimmed by 4 bases and J by 1 base, leaving 10 bases between them. The germline V gene encodes CDR1 LGHNA and CDR2 YSLEER. The CDR3 contains 14 residues. This CDR3 is CASSPGSGNTEAFF. The CDR3 nucleotides read TGCGCCAGCAGCCCTGGGTCAGGGAACACTGAAGCTTTCTTT.

The chain joins TRBV27 to TRBJ2-2; tentatively, D is TRBD2 (5 bases). The CDR3 sequence is 13 residues long. Germline assignment: CDR1 MNHEY and CDR2 SMNVEV (reference sequence). V shed 5 bases and J shed 5 bases, with 9 bases lying between them. The CDR3 DNA reads TGTGCCAGCAGTCCGGGAAAGACCGGGGAGCTGTTTTTT. Translated: CASSPGKTGELFF.

The V gene is TRBV3-1 (or the pseudogene TRBV3-2), the J gene TRBJ2-7, with TRBD1 as a possible D gene (6 bases). The CDR3 sequence is 15 residues long. From germline, CDR1 is LGHDT and CDR2 YNNKEL (reference sequence). V was cut by 3 bases and J by 4 bases, with 16 bases left in between. The CDR3 loop is CASSQGKFRGYEQYF. Written as DNA, the CDR3 is TGTGCCAGCAGCCAGGGGAAATTCAGGGGATACGAGCAGTACTTC.

The chain is built from TRBV28 and TRBJ2-3; possible D gene TRBD1, 5 bases. Trimming took off 8 bases at V and 6 bases at J, with 21 bases between the two ends. The CDR3 contains 15 residues. Germline-derived CDR1 and CDR2 are MDHEN and SYDVKM. CDR3 in amino acids: CASQRGARLGDTQYF. The CDR3 nucleotides read TGTGCCAGCCAGCGTGGGGCCCGTTTGGGGGATACGCAGTATTTT.

The CDR3 nucleotides are TGTGCCAGCAGCTTGGCTCCGGGACAGGGCTTGGGCTCCTATAATTCACCCCTCCACTTT. The encoded protein is CASSLAPGQGLGSYNSPLHF. The V and J genes are TRBV5-5 and TRBJ1-6; TRBD1 matches 9 bases. V was pared by 0 bases and J by 0 bases, with 10 bases of the junction left unmatched. Per germline, CDR1 SGHKS and CDR2 YYEKEE (reference sequence). The CDR3 is 20 residues long. Looking up the rest from reference TRBV5-5 and TRBJ1-6 gives the full variable domain: DAGVTQSPTHLIKTRGQQVTLRCSPISGHKSVSWYQQVLGQGPQFIFQYYEKEERGRGNFPDRFSARQFPNYSSELNVNALLLGDSALYLCASSLAPGQGLGSYNSPLHFGNGTRLTVT.

The CDR3 reads CASSEGVGGAGYTF. CDR3 DNA sequence: TGTGCCAGCAGTGAAGGGGTCGGGGGCGCGGGCTACACCTTC. The genes are TRBV6-1 and TRBJ1-2; maybe TRBD1 (6 bases). The V end lost 1 base, the J end lost 8 bases, and 14 bases lay between the germline ends. Germline assignment: CDR1 MNHNS and CDR2 SASEGT. This CDR3 has 14 amino acids.

The rearrangement uses TRBV13 and TRBJ2-1, with TRBD1 matching over 9 bases. With V trimmed by 5 bases and J by 2 bases, 10 bases remained unmatched. CDR1 is PRHDT, CDR2 FYEKMQ, per germline (reference sequence). The CDR3 runs 17 residues. The CDR3 bases are TGTGCCAGCAGCAACCAACAGGGGGCGCGAGCCTACAATGAGCAGTTCTTC. Its translation: CASSNQQGARAYNEQFF.

The V and J genes are TRBV2 and TRBJ2-3, with D unclear. CDR3 length: 19 residues. V was pared by 4 bases and J by 1 base, with 24 bases between. Germline loops: CDR1 SNHLY, CDR2 FYNNEI. The CDR3 reads CASSVTAATLYVGTDTQYF. In nucleotides, the CDR3 is TGTGCCAGCAGTGTCACGGCTGCTACCCTCTATGTTGGCACAGATACGCAGTATTTT.

The chain combines TRBV6-1 with TRBJ2-3, with 11 nucleotides matching TRBD1. Trimming cost V 3 bases and J 4 bases; bases outside gene matches: 0. Germline lookup yields CDR1 MNHNS and CDR2 SASEGT. This CDR3 region has 14 residues. CDR3 region: CASSEGQGADTQYF. In DNA form, the CDR3 reads TGTGCCAGCAGTGAGGGACAGGGGGCAGATACGCAGTATTTT.

This clone was counted once. This chain joins TRBV9 and TRBJ1-1, with D unresolved. Trimming pared 3 bases from V and 1 base from J, leaving 10 bases between. The CDR3 runs 14 residues. CDR1 and CDR2 from the germline V gene are SGDLS and YYNGEE. CDR3 amino acids: CASSGHMANTEAFF. CDR3 DNA sequence: TGTGCCAGCAGCGGCCACATGGCGAACACTGAAGCTTTCTTT.

V and J are TRBV28 and TRBJ2-7; TRBD1 agrees at 7 bases. V was pared by 5 bases and J by 5 bases, with 12 bases of the junction left unmatched. Germline V gene data show CDR1 as MDHEN and CDR2 as SYDVKM. This CDR3 has 15 amino acids. The CDR3 reads CASSPPRAGGDEQYF. CDR3 coding DNA: TGTGCCAGCAGTCCCCCAAGGGCAGGGGGTGACGAGCAGTACTTC.

The V gene is TRBV12-3 or TRBV12-4, the J gene TRBJ1-2, with a tentative D call TRBD1 (5 bases). Trimming shortened V by 7 bases and J by 8 bases, and 17 bases separated the two germline ends. The length of the CDR3 is 13 residues. CDR3 DNA sequence: TGTGCCAGCACACATGGGGGGGGTTGGGGCTACACCTTC. Amino acids: CASTHGGGWGYTF.

This chain links TRBV24-1 with TRBJ2-1, with D possibly being TRBD1 (5 bases). From germline, CDR1 is KGHDR and CDR2 SFDVKD. With 0 bases removed from V and 6 bases from J, the gap between germline ends came to 11 bases. CDR3 length: 15 residues. The CDR3 loop is CATSDLQAGPNEQFF. The CDR3 nucleotides read TGTGCCACCAGTGATTTGCAGGCAGGGCCCAATGAGCAGTTCTTC.

Concerning this clone itself: The junction does not match germline at one end; this may be a read error. The gene calls are TRBV4-1 and TRBJ2-5; 11 nucleotides align to TRBD2. Germline CDR1 reads MGHRA; CDR2 reads YSYEKL. This CDR3 contains 14 residues. The chain's CDR3 is CASSQDILAGGQNF. The CDR3 DNA sequence: TGCGCCAGCAGCCAAGATATCCTAGCGGGGGGCCAAAACTTC.

This clone was seen more than once but under ten times. The chain is built from TRBV7-6 and TRBJ2-7; tentatively, D is TRBD1 (6 bases). Germline lookup yields CDR1 SGHVS and CDR2 FNYEAQ. The V gene lost 5 bases and the J gene lost 4 bases, with 15 bases spanning the gap. This CDR3 has 14 amino acids. The CDR3 loop is CASSPRQDPYEQYF. The CDR3 DNA follows: TGTGCCAGCAGCCCAAGACAGGATCCTTACGAGCAGTACTTC.

The genes are TRBV7-9 and TRBJ1-4; D gene unclear. CDR1 SEHNR and CDR2 FQNEAQ come from the germline V gene (reference sequence). This CDR3 has 10 residues. Trimming removed 4 bases from V and 8 bases from J, with 2 bases in between. The CDR3 loop reads CASSWEKLFF. DNA of the CDR3: TGTGCCAGCAGCTGGGAAAAACTGTTTTTT.

The J gene is TRBJ2-7, the V gene TRBV6-1; D ambiguous. V dropped 3 bases and J dropped 4 bases, with 4 bases sitting between them. Germline V gene lookup returns CDR1 MNHNS and CDR2 SASEGT. This CDR3 is built from 11 residues. The CDR3 is CASSDRYEQYF. CDR3 nucleotides: TGTGCCAGCAGTGACCGGTACGAGCAGTACTTC.

The rearrangement joins TRBV4-1 to TRBJ1-1; a weak D match, TRBD1 (6 bases). This CDR3 region has 15 residues. Germline CDR1 reads MGHRA; CDR2 reads YSYEKL. V was trimmed by 6 bases and J by 0 bases, leaving 14 bases between them. This CDR3 reads CASRAPGHLNTEAFF. CDR3 nucleotide sequence: TGCGCCAGCAGGGCTCCGGGACACTTGAACACTGAAGCTTTCTTT.

The chain combines TRBV2 with TRBJ1-1; D unclear. Trimming cost V 7 bases and J 5 bases, with 5 bases left between them. The CDR3 length is 10 residues. CDR1 and CDR2 from the germline V gene are SNHLY and FYNNEI. The CDR3 loop reads CASTGTEAFF. As DNA, the CDR3 is TGTGCCAGCACCGGGACTGAAGCTTTCTTT. Drawing the rest from reference TRBV2 and TRBJ1-1, the complete variable domain is EPEVTQTPSHQVTQMGQEVILRCVPISNHLYFYWYRQILGQKVEFLVSFYNNEISEKSEIFDDQFSVERPDGSNFTLKIRSTKLEDSAMYFCASTGTEAFFGQGTRLTVV.

This chain links TRBV7-9 with TRBJ2-6; unclear D gene. CDR1 SEHNR and CDR2 FQNEAQ come from the germline V gene (reference sequence). The CDR3 sequence is 16 residues long. Trimming took 2 bases from V and 0 from J, leaving 8 bases between them. The CDR3 nucleotides read TGTGCCAGCAGCTTAACACGGACCTCTGGGGCCAACGTCCTGACTTTC. This translates into CASSLTRTSGANVLTF.

The chain combines TRBV1 with TRBJ2-3; the listed D gene, TRBD2, was not tested against the DNA. TRBV1 is recorded as a pseudogene. The CDR3 has 15 residues. The CDR3 loop is CTSSQERGCTDTQYF. As DNA, the CDR3 is TGCACCAGCAGCCAAGAGCGGGGGTGCACAGATACGCAGTATTTT.

This clone has only a few counts. The V gene is TRBV28, the J gene TRBJ1-5; D gene uncertain. Germline CDR1 and CDR2: MDHEN and SYDVKM. The CDR3 is 14 amino acids. V shed 4 bases and J shed 3 bases, with 10 bases lying between them. The CDR3 is CASSSFQINQPQHF. In DNA, the CDR3 is TGTGCCAGCAGTTCATTTCAGATCAATCAGCCCCAGCATTTT.